Below, 27 T cell receptor beta chains from the same sample are listed, as sequenced in a study of quantifying T cell responses using KT2 cells (dated by TCRdb to 2015 to 2018). Describing the broader study: RNA was DNase-treated and reverse transcribed with TCR alpha and beta constant-region primers, mostly using SuperScript III.

Preparation of the library involved UMI-ligation and nested PCR. TCRdb lists the instrument as Illumina MiSeq. A single-stranded oligonucleotide bearing the Illumina SP2 sequence and a UMI was ligated to the 3' end of the cDNA with T4 RNA ligase 1. PCR1 was run for 4 cycles (98 degrees C for 15 s, 69 degrees C for 30 s, 72 degrees C for 40 s), and an equimolar mix of RC1.1 and RC1.2, covering TRBC1 and TRBC2, was used as the beta primer. TCRdb passed the public sequencing reads through fastp at Q25 and MiXCR, retaining productive beta sequences. Rows with a matching CDR3 protein are joined into one entry that keeps the most common DNA and genes. The sample has more than 55,000 distinct CDR3 sequences on record, 9% to 15% of them singletons. Together, the top ten hold about 9% of the sample. The sample comprised PBMCs spiked with cells of the T cell clone KT2. Receptor source: a human donor.

This clonotype was seen more than once but under ten times. CDR3 sequence: CASSLGLAESYNEQFF. The DNA of the CDR3 is TGTGCCAGCAGTTTAGGGCTAGCGGAGTCCTACAATGAGCAGTTCTTC. V gene TRBV27 combines with J gene TRBJ2-1; TRBD2 matches 7 bases. The CDR3 sequence is 16 residues long. The V gene's germline CDR1 is MNHEY and CDR2 SMNVEV (reference sequence). V lost 2 bases to trimming and J lost 1 base; unmatched junction nucleotides: 5.

The chain is built from TRBV30 and TRBJ2-6, with D possibly TRBD2 on 5 matching bases. The length of the CDR3 is 16 residues. Trimming removed 5 bases at V and 0 bases at J, with 14 bases between. Germline values: CDR1 GTSNPN, CDR2 SVGIG (reference sequence). Here the CDR3 DNA reads TGTGCCTGGGGAGGACCCCGGAGCTCTGGGGCCAACGTCCTGACTTTC. This gives the protein CAWGGPRSSGANVLTF.

CDR3 coding DNA: TGTGCCAGCAGCTTGTCCAGCGGGAGGTCCAGACTCACAGATACGCAGTATTTT. It encodes CASSLSSGRSRLTDTQYF. The chain links TRBV5-5 to TRBJ2-3, with 9 bases matching TRBD2. V lost 1 base, J lost 2 bases, and 11 bases stayed unmatched. This CDR3 is 18 amino acids long. Looked up from germline, CDR1 is SGHKS and CDR2 is YYEKEE (reference sequence). The full variable domain, completed using reference TRBV5-5 and TRBJ2-3, is DAGVTQSPTHLIKTRGQQVTLRCSPISGHKSVSWYQQVLGQGPQFIFQYYEKEERGRGNFPDRFSARQFPNYSSELNVNALLLGDSALYLCASSLSSGRSRLTDTQYFGPGTRLTVL.

This rearrangement joins TRBV3-1 to TRBJ1-2; D is possibly TRBD1 (6 bases). The V gene lost 4 bases and the J gene lost 0 bases, with 18 bases spanning the gap. Germline values: CDR1 LGHDT, CDR2 YNNKEL (reference sequence). This CDR3 region has 17 residues. The chain's CDR3 is CASSPTDRSRANYGYTF. The DNA for the CDR3 is TGTGCCAGCAGCCCAACTGACAGGTCCCGAGCTAACTATGGCTACACCTTC.

This clonotype was counted only a few times. The genes are TRBV12-3 or TRBV12-4 and TRBJ1-1; D is undetermined. CDR3 size: 15 residues. Trimming took 3 bases from V and 6 from J, leaving 17 bases between them. The CDR3 reads CASSFLGFGEAEAFF. CDR3 DNA sequence: TGTGCCAGCAGTTTTCTGGGATTTGGGGAGGCTGAAGCTTTCTTT.

In its sample, this clonotype was seen a few times. The chain couples TRBV24-1 to TRBJ2-7, with 7 bases lining up with TRBD2. The germline V gene has CDR1 KGHDR and CDR2 SFDVKD. The CDR3 runs 13 residues. Trimming at V came to 3 bases and at J to 4 bases, leaving 2 bases not matched to a gene. The CDR3 DNA reads as TGTGCCACCAGTGATAGCGGGACGTACGAGCAGTACTTC. Protein product: CATSDSGTYEQYF.

This chain joins TRBV28 and TRBJ1-1, with 8 bases aligning to TRBD1. CDR3 size: 15 residues. The junction had 13 bases not matched to a gene; V was cut back by 5 bases and J by 8 bases. Germline CDR1 reads MDHEN; CDR2 reads SYDVKM. The CDR3 sequence is CASSPFQGAFREAFF. The DNA of the CDR3 is TGTGCCAGCAGTCCCTTTCAGGGGGCCTTTAGGGAAGCTTTCTTT. Filled out from reference TRBV28 and TRBJ1-1, the complete variable domain reads DVKVTQSSRYLVKRTGEKVFLECVQDMDHENMFWYRQDPGLGLRLIYFSYDVKMKEKGDIPEGYSVSREKKERFSLILESASTNQTSMYLCASSPFQGAFREAFFGQGTRLTVV.

CDR3 region: CASSLAVQSGQETQYF. In DNA form, the CDR3 reads TGTGCCAGCAGCTTAGCCGTCCAGAGCGGCCAAGAGACCCAGTACTTC. The genes are TRBV7-9 and TRBJ2-5, with D possibly being TRBD2 (5 bases). V was clipped by 0 bases and J by 1 base, with 12 bases between them. This CDR3 is 16 amino acids long. Germline assignment: CDR1 SEHNR and CDR2 FQNEAQ (reference sequence). Together with reference TRBV7-9 and TRBJ2-5, the CDR3 gives the full variable domain: DTGVSQNPRHKITKRGQNVTFRCDPISEHNRLYWYRQTLGQGPEFLTYFQNEAQLEKSRLLSDRFSAERPKGSFSTLEIQRTEQGDSAMYLCASSLAVQSGQETQYFGPGTRLLVL.

The table lists this clonotype with a few counts. The chain is built from TRBV12-3 or TRBV12-4 and TRBJ2-1; TRBD2 agrees at 9 bases. This CDR3 has 15 residues. Germline trimming cut 1 base from V and 5 bases from J; bases unmatched to any gene: 3. The CDR3: CASSLGTSENNEQFF. CDR3 nucleotides: TGTGCCAGCAGTTTAGGGACTAGCGAGAACAATGAGCAGTTCTTC.

This clonotype occurred many times. The chain carries TRBV28 and TRBJ1-1; D gene unclear. Trimming removed 3 bases at V and 5 bases at J, with 10 bases between. The germline V gene encodes CDR1 MDHEN and CDR2 SYDVKM. The CDR3 is made up of 13 amino acids. CDR3 DNA: TGTGCCAGCAGTTTGCTTGTTCGGACTGAAGCTTTCTTT. Protein sequence: CASSLLVRTEAFF.

This clonotype was recorded many times. V is TRBV7-3 and J is TRBJ2-2; D is ambiguous. V was shortened by 3 bases and J by 5 bases, with 7 bases between the two germline ends. The CDR3 has 13 amino acids. Germline CDR1 and CDR2: SGHTA and FQGTGA. CDR3 amino acids: CASSLGITGELFF. The CDR3 DNA follows: TGTGCCAGCAGCTTGGGGATAACCGGGGAGCTGTTTTTT.

This chain joins TRBV12-3 or TRBV12-4 and TRBJ1-2, with D possibly being TRBD1 (6 bases). The CDR3 runs 15 residues. V lost 5 bases and J 0 bases, leaving 13 bases between the germline ends. Written as DNA, the CDR3 is TGTGCCAGCAGTCTCACAGGGCTTTCTAACTATGGCTACACCTTC. This sequence encodes CASSLTGLSNYGYTF.

This clonotype came up a few times. V and J are TRBV27 and TRBJ1-6; D is unresolved. The CDR3 length is 14 residues. V was cut by 4 bases and J by 0 bases, with 4 bases left in between. Per germline, CDR1 MNHEY and CDR2 SMNVEV (reference sequence). This chain's CDR3 is CASSSSSYNSPLHF. CDR3 in DNA: TGTGCCAGCAGTTCGAGCTCCTATAATTCACCCCTCCACTTT.

This clonotype was observed at least ten times. This rearrangement joins TRBV18 to TRBJ1-4; a possible D gene is TRBD1 (5 bases). The germline V and J ends were trimmed by 0 bases and 3 bases, with 8 bases remaining between them. The CDR3 loop spans 15 amino acids. CDR1 and CDR2 from the germline V gene are KGHSH and LQKENI. This CDR3 reads CASSPPSQANEKLFF. The CDR3 coding sequence is TGTGCCAGCTCACCACCGTCACAGGCTAATGAAAAACTGTTTTTT.

There are a few counts of this clonotype. V gene TRBV7-6 combines with J gene TRBJ2-1, with 7 positions matching TRBD2. V gave up 1 base and J gave up 3 bases; unmatched junction bases: 6. Germline CDR1 reads SGHVS; CDR2 reads FNYEAQ. The CDR3 extends over 16 amino acids. The CDR3 reads CASSLGGGSDYNEQFF. CDR3 sequence (DNA): TGTGCCAGCAGCTTAGGCGGGGGATCCGACTACAATGAGCAGTTCTTC. The full variable domain, completed using reference TRBV7-6 and TRBJ2-1, is GAGVSQSPRYKVTKRGQDVALRCDPISGHVSLYWYRQALGQGPEFLTYFNYEAQQDKSGLPNDRFSAERPEGSISTLTIQRTEQRDSAMYRCASSLGGGSDYNEQFFGPGTRLTVL.

This clonotype was counted only a few times. This chain's CDR3 is CASGAGTSYEQYF. The CDR3 coding sequence is TGTGCCTCCGGGGCGGGGACTAGCTACGAGCAGTACTTC. The rearrangement links TRBV10-3 to TRBJ2-7, with 8 bases that match TRBD2. Trimming removed 11 bases from V and 3 bases from J; junction bases left unmatched: 9. The CDR3 runs 13 residues. CDR1 is ENHRY, CDR2 SYGVKD, per germline.

The chain links TRBV20-1 to TRBJ1-2; D unresolved. The germline V and J ends were trimmed by 0 bases and 5 bases, with 13 bases remaining between them. Germline V CDR1 and CDR2: DFQATT, SNEGSKA (reference sequence). CDR3 length: 14 residues. Written as DNA, the CDR3 is TGCAGTGCTAGAGAAACTCAGGTTGATTATGGCTACACCTTC. Translation: CSARETQVDYGYTF.

The chain recombines TRBV29-1 with TRBJ1-1, with D possibly matching TRBD1 (5 bases). V was trimmed by 0 bases and J by 4 bases, leaving 12 bases between them. CDR1 and CDR2 (germline): SQVTM, ANQGSEA. CDR3 length: 14 amino acids. CDR3 bases: TGCAGCGTTGAAGATCTACTTGGGGGCACTGAAGCTTTCTTT. Amino acid sequence: CSVEDLLGGTEAFF.

This chain connects TRBV5-1 to TRBJ1-1, with a weak D call TRBD1 (5 bases). The ends were cut back, 6 bases at V and 3 bases at J, with 15 bases in the middle. The CDR3 loop spans 14 amino acids. Germline V gene data show CDR1 as SGHRS and CDR2 as YFSETQ. The CDR3 protein is CASKGLPADTEAFF. The CDR3, as DNA: TGCGCCAGCAAGGGACTGCCGGCCGACACTGAAGCTTTCTTT.

This chain uses TRBV6-1 with TRBJ2-5; tentative D call: TRBD1 (7 bases). The CDR3 has 14 amino acids. Germline V gives CDR1 MNHNS, CDR2 SASEGT. Between the trimmed V and J ends, which lost 7 bases and 4 bases, there was a span of 16 bases. CDR3 loop: CASTLDRRAETQYF. The CDR3 DNA reads as TGTGCCAGCACTCTGGACAGGAGGGCAGAGACCCAGTACTTC.

The chain recombines TRBV6-1 with TRBJ1-2; 8 bases agree with TRBD1. The germline gives CDR1 MNHNS, CDR2 SASEGT. Trimming removed 7 bases from V and 8 bases from J; junction bases left unmatched: 15. The CDR3 is 15 residues long. The DNA of the CDR3 is TGTGCCAGCACCCAAGACAGGGGAGGAGGAAGAGGCTACACCTTC. Encoded protein: CASTQDRGGGRGYTF.

The rearrangement links TRBV6-2 or TRBV6-3 to TRBJ2-3; 9 bases line up with TRBD1. CDR3 length: 16 amino acids. From germline, CDR1 is MNHEY and CDR2 SVGEGT. Trimming at V came to 3 bases and at J to 2 bases, leaving 6 bases not matched to a gene. In nucleotides, the CDR3 is TGTGCCAGCAGTTATCAACAGGGGGCACCCACAGATACGCAGTATTTT. Encoded protein: CASSYQQGAPTDTQYF.

V usage is TRBV18 and J usage is TRBJ1-2, with 7 bases aligning to TRBD1. CDR1 and CDR2 (germline): KGHSH, LQKENI. This CDR3 is built from 15 residues. V dropped 5 bases and J dropped 7; count of bases not matched to a gene: 13. The CDR3 DNA follows: TGTGCCAGCTCAGGGGACAGACTTTTGGACCGTGGCTACACCTTC. Translating it yields CASSGDRLLDRGYTF.

This clonotype was picked up many times. The V call is TRBV6-1, the J call TRBJ2-3, with D perhaps TRBD2 (6 bases). CDR1 and CDR2 from the germline V gene are MNHNS and SASEGT. This CDR3 spans 12 amino acids. Trimming pared 4 bases from V and 14 bases from J, leaving 16 bases between. CDR3 coding DNA: TGTGCCAGCAGTGTACTGGGGGGAGCCCCGTATTTT. This translates into CASSVLGGAPYF.

The chain is built from TRBV7-2 and TRBJ2-5; 7 bases map to TRBD2. Germline CDR1 SGHTA, CDR2 FQGNSA. V lost 8 bases to trimming and J lost 0 bases; unmatched junction nucleotides: 12. The CDR3 contains 16 residues. CDR3 coding DNA: TGTGCCAGCGGGAGAGGGAGGGCGGGGGACCAAGAGACCCAGTACTTC. It encodes CASGRGRAGDQETQYF.

There are many counts of this clonotype. This chain links TRBV15 with TRBJ1-4, with a possible D match to TRBD1 (5 bases). The CDR3 is 13 residues long. Germline CDR1 is LNHNV and CDR2 is YYDKDF (reference sequence). Trimming removed 8 bases from V and 8 bases from J, with 15 bases in between. The CDR3 DNA reads as TGTGCCACCGGGGGGGTTACGGCAGAAAAACTGTTTTTT. Translating it yields CATGGVTAEKLFF. The entire variable domain, with the rest obtained from reference TRBV15 and TRBJ1-4, is as follows: DAMVIQNPRYQVTQFGKPVTLSCSQTLNHNVMYWYQQKSSQAPKLLFHYYDKDFNNEADTPDNFQSRRPNTSFCFLDIRSPGLGDTAMYLCATGGVTAEKLFFGSGTQLSVL.

There are many counts of this clonotype. The V gene is TRBV29-1, the J gene TRBJ2-7; D is uncertain. The CDR3 is 12 amino acids. Per the germline V gene, CDR1 is SQVTM and CDR2 is ANQGSEA. V lost 4 bases and J lost 1, with 8 bases in between. CDR3 amino acids: CSVVGESYEQYF. The CDR3 nucleotides read TGCAGCGTTGTTGGTGAATCCTACGAGCAGTACTTC.